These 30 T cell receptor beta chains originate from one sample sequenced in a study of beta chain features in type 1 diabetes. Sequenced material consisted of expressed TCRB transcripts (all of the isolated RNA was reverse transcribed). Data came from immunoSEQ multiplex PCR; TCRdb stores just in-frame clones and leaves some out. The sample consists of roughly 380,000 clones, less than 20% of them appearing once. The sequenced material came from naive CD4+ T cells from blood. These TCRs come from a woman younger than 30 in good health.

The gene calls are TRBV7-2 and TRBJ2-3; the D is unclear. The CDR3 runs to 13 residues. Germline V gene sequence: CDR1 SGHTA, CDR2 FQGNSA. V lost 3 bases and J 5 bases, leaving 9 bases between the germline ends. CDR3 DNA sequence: TGTGCCAGCAGCTTCTATGGGCAAGATACGCAGTATTTT. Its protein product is CASSFYGQDTQYF.

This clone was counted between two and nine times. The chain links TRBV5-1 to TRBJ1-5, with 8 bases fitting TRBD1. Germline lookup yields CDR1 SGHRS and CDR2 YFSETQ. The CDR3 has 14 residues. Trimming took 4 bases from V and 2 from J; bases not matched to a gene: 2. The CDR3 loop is CASSKGQGNQPQHF. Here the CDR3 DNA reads TGCGCCAGCAGCAAGGGACAGGGCAATCAGCCCCAGCATTTT.

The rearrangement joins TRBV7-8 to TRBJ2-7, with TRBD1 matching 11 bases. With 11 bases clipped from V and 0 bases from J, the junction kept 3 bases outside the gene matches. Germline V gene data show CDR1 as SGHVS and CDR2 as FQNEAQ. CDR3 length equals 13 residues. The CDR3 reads CAGQGAGSYEQYF. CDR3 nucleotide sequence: TGTGCCGGACAGGGGGCGGGCTCCTACGAGCAGTACTTC. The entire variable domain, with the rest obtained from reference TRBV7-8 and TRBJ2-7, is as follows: GAGVSQSPRYKVAKRGQDVALRCDPISGHVSLFWYQQALGQGPEFLTYFQNEAQLDKSGLPSDRFFAERPEGSVSTLKIQRTQQEDSAVYLCAGQGAGSYEQYFGPGTRLTVT.

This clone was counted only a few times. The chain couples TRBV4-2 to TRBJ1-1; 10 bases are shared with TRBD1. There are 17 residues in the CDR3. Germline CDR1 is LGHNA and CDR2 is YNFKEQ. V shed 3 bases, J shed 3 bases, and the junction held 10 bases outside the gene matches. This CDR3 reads CASSHPRQGARHTEAFF. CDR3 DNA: TGTGCCAGCAGCCACCCTCGACAGGGGGCGAGGCACACTGAAGCTTTCTTT.

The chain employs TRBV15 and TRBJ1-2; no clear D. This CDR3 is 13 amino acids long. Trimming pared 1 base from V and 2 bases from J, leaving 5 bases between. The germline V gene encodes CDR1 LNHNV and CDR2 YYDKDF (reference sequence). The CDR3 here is CATSRAGNYGYTF. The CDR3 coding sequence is TGTGCCACCAGCAGAGCGGGGAACTATGGCTACACCTTC.

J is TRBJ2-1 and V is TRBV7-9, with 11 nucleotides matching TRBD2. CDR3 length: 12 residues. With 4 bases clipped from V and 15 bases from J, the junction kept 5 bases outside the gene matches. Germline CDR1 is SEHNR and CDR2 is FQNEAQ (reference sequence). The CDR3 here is CASSSTSGNLFF. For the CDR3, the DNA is TGTGCCAGCAGCTCGACTAGCGGGAACTTGTTCTTC.

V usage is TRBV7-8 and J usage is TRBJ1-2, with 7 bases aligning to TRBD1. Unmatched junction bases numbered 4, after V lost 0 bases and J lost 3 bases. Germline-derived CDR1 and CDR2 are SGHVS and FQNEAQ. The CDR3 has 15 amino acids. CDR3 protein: CASSLAPQGDYGYTF. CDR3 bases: TGTGCCAGCAGCTTAGCACCCCAGGGGGACTATGGCTACACCTTC.

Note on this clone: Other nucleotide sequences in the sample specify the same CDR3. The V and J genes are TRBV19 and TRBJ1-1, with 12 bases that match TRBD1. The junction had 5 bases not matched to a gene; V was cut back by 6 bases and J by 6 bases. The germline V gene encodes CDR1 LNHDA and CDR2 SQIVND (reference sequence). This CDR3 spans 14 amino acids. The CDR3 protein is CASSPGQGAAEAFF. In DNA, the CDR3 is TGTGCCAGTAGCCCGGGACAGGGGGCCGCTGAAGCTTTCTTT.

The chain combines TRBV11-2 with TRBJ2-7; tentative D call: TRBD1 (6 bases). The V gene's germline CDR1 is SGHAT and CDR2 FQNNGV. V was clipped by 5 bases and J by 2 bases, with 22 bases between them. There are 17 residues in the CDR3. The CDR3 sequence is CASSPLFGQHPPYEQYF. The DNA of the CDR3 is TGTGCCAGCAGCCCCCTATTCGGACAGCACCCGCCCTACGAGCAGTACTTC.

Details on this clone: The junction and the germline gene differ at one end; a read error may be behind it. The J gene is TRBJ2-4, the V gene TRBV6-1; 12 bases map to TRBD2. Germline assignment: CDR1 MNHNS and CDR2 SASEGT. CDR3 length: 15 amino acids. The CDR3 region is CASSERSSGREDQNF. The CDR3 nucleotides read TGTGCCAGCAGTGAAAGGTCTAGCGGGAGGGAAGATCAGAACTTC.

The CDR3 sequence: CASSLDGGGNTQYF. The CDR3 DNA reads as TGTGCCAGCAGCTTAGATGGAGGAGGAAATACGCAGTATTTT. This chain uses TRBV7-3 with TRBJ2-3; perhaps TRBD2 as D (5 bases). CDR3 length equals 14 residues. CDR1 SGHTA and CDR2 FQGTGA come from the germline V gene. Trimming removed 2 bases at V and 7 bases at J, with 13 bases between.

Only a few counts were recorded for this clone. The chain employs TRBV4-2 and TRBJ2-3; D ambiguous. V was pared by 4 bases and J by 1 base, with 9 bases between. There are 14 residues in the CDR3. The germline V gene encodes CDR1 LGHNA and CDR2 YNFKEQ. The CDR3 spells CASSLSGRTDTQYF. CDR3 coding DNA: TGTGCCAGCAGCCTCTCTGGGCGCACAGATACGCAGTATTTT.

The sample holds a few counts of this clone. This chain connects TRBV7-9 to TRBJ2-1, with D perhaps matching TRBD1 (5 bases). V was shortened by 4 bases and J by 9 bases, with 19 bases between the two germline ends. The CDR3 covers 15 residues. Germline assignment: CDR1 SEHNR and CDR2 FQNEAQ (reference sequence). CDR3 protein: CASSSPSQGNGEQFF. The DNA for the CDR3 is TGTGCCAGCAGCTCGCCCTCTCAGGGAAATGGTGAGCAGTTCTTC.

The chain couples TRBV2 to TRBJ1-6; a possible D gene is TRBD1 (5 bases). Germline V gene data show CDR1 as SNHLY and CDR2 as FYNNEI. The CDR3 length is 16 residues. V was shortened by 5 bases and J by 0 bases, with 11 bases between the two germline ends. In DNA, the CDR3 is TGTGCCAGCAGTTTTGACAGAAGCTCCTATAATTCACCCCTCCACTTT. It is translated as CASSFDRSSYNSPLHF.

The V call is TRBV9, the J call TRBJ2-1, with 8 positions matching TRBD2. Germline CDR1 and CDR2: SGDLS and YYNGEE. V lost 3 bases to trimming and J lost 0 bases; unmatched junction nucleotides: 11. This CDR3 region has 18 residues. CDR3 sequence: CASSATLSGVSSYNEQFF. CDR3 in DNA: TGTGCCAGCAGCGCAACCCTTAGCGGGGTGAGCTCCTACAATGAGCAGTTCTTC. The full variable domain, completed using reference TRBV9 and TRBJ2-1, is DSGVTQTPKHLITATGQRVTLRCSPRSGDLSVYWYQQSLDQGLQFLIQYYNGEERAKGNILERFSAQQFPDLHSELNLSSLELGDSALYFCASSATLSGVSSYNEQFFGPGTRLTVL.

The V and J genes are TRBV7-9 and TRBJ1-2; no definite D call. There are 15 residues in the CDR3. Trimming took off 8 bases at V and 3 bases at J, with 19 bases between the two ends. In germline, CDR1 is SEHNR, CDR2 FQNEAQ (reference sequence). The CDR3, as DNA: TGTGCCAGCCTGTTCTGGGCCGCCAAATACTATGGCTACACCTTC. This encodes CASLFWAAKYYGYTF.

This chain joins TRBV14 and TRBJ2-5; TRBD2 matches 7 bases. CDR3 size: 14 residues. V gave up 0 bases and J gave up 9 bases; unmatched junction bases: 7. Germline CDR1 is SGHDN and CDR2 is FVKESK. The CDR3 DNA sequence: TGTGCCAGCAGCCAAGAATCTAGCCGGGGGGCCCAGTACTTC. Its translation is CASSQESSRGAQYF.

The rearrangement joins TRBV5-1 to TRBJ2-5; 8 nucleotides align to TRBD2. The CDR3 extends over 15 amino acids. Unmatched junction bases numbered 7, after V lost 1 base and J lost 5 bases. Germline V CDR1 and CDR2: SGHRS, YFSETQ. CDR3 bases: TGCGCCAGCAGCTTGCCGGGGGGGCCCCGGGAGACCCAGTACTTC. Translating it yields CASSLPGGPRETQYF.

As DNA, the CDR3 is TGTGCCTGGAGTCCTTATAGCAATCAGCCCCAGCATTTT. Its protein product is CAWSPYSNQPQHF. This chain joins TRBV30 and TRBJ1-5; D remains unclear. The CDR3 is made up of 13 amino acids. With 2 bases removed from V and 0 bases from J, the gap between germline ends came to 5 bases. Germline loops: CDR1 GTSNPN, CDR2 SVGIG (reference sequence).

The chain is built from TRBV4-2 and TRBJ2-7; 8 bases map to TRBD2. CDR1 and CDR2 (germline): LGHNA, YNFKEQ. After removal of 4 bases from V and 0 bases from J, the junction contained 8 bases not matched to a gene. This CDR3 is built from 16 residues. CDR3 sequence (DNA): TGTGCCAGCAGCCGAGGGACCGGGACTAGCTCCTACGAGCAGTACTTC. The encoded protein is CASSRGTGTSSYEQYF.

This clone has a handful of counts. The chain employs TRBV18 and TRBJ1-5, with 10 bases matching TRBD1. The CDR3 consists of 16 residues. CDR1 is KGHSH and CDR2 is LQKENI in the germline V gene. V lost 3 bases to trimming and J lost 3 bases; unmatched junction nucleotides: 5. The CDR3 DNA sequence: TGTGCCAGCTCACCGGGGACAGGGGCCCTCAATCAGCCCCAGCATTTT. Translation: CASSPGTGALNQPQHF.

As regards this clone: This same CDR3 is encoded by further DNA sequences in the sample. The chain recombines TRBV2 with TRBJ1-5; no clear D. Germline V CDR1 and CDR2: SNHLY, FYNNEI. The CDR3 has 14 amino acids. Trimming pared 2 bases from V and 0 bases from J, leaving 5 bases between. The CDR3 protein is CASSESNSNQPQHF. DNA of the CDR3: TGTGCCAGCAGTGAAAGCAATAGCAATCAGCCCCAGCATTTT.

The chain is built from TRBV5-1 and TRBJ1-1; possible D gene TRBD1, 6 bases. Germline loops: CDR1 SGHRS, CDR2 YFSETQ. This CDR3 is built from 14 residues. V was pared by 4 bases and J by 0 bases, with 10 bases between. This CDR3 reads CASSNTGLNTEAFF. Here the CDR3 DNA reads TGCGCCAGCAGCAATACAGGGTTGAACACTGAAGCTTTCTTT.

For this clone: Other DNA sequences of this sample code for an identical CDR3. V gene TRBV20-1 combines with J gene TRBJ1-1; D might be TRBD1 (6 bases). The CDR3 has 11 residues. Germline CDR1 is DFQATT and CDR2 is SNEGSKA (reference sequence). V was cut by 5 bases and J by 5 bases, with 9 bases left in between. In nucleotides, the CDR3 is TGCAGTGCTCCAGGGGTAACTGAAGCTTTCTTT. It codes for CSAPGVTEAFF.

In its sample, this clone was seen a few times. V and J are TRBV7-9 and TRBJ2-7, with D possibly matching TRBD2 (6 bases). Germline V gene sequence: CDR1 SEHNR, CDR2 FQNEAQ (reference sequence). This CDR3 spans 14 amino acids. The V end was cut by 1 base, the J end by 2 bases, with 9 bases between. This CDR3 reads CASSLGAGPYEQYF. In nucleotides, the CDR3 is TGTGCCAGCAGCTTAGGGGCGGGGCCCTACGAGCAGTACTTC. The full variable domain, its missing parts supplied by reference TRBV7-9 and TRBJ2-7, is DTGVSQNPRHKITKRGQNVTFRCDPISEHNRLYWYRQTLGQGPEFLTYFQNEAQLEKSRLLSDRFSAERPKGSFSTLEIQRTEQGDSAMYLCASSLGAGPYEQYFGPGTRLTVT.

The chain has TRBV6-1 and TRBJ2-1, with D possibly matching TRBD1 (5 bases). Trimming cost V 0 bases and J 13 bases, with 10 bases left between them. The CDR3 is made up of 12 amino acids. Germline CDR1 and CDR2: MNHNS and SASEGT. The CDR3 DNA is TGTGCCAGCAGTGAAGCGGGGCGGTCTCAGTTCTTC. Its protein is CASSEAGRSQFF.

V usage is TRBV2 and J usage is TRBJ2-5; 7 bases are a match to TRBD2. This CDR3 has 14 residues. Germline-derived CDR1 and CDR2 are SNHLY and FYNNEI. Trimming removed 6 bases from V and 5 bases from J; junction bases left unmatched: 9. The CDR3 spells CASSVLASKETQYF. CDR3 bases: TGTGCCAGCAGCGTACTAGCGTCTAAGGAGACCCAGTACTTC.

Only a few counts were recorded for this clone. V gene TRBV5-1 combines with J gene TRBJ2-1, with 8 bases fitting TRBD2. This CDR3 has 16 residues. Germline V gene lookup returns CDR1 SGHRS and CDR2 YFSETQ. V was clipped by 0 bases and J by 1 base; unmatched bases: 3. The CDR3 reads CASSLDGGASYNEQFF. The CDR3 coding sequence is TGCGCCAGCAGCTTGGACGGGGGGGCTTCCTACAATGAGCAGTTCTTC.

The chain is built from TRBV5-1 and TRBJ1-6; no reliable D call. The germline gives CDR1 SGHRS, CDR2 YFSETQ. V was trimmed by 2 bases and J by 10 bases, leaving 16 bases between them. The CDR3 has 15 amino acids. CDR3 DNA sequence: TGCGCCAGCAGCTTCCTCGGGGAGTTAGGGTCACCCCTCCACTTT. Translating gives CASSFLGELGSPLHF.

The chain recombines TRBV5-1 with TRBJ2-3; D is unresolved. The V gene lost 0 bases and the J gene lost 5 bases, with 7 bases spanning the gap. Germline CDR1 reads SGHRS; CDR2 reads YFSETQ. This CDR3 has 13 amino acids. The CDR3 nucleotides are TGCGCCAGCAGCTTGGCCTCGAGAGATACGCAGTATTTT. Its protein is CASSLASRDTQYF.